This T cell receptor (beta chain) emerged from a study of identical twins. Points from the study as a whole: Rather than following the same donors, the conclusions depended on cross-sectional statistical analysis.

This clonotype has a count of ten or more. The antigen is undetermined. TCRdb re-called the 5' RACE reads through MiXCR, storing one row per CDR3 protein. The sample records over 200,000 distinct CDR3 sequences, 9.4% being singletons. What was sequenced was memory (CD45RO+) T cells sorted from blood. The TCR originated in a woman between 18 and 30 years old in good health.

The DNA of the CDR3 is TGTGCCAGCACTCGGGACTACTCCTACAATGAGCAGTTCTTC. It encodes CASTRDYSYNEQFF. The chain recombines TRBV2 with TRBJ2-1; TRBD2 aligns across 7 bases. Trimming cost V 7 bases and J 0 bases; bases outside gene matches: 3. The CDR3 covers 14 residues. Germline V gene data show CDR1 as SNHLY and CDR2 as FYNNEI.